This T cell receptor (beta chain) was sequenced in a study of cytomegalovirus exposure and HLA in healthy donors listed by TCRdb under 2017. Study-level background: An earlier analysis of several hundred of the donors reported about 250 Gb of sequence data and 100 million to 140 million unique TCR beta sequences from about 179 million T cells. In the later analysis, no new phenotypic data were used to find candidate immune exposures; instead, reliance was placed on TCR beta sequences and their occurrence across donors. The study was designed to test whether signatures of past pathogen exposure could be identified by cataloging public T cell receptors. Genome-wide SNP genotypes for about 65% of the roughly 670 donors were used in a later genetic analysis, which treated that subset as a discovery cohort. Four or five DR-DQ haplotypes were handled as single units for association and clustering because linkage in the cohort was strong. Both class I and class II loci were covered by HLA typing, at four-digit resolution. Typing coverage varied by locus: roughly 629-640 donors for A, B, C, DRB1 and DQB1; under 550 for DQA1; about 570 for DPA1; approximately 470 for DPB1. Donor age, sex, ethnicity and CMV serostatus were collected together with the repertoire data. To predict cytomegalovirus infection status, the study brought together high-throughput TCR immunosequencing, statistical association of individual TCRs with disease status, and machine learning. The study used immunosequencing to profile the T cell repertoires of around 600 subjects and linked those repertoires to cytomegalovirus serostatus. Every repertoire in the discovery cohort had been generated on one and the same sequencing platform. About 320 gigabases of sequencing data and approximately 93 million unique TCR sequences were included in an early release covering about 700 HLA-typed donors. Along with the approximately 700-subject first cohort, a separate validation cohort of about 110 different subjects was used. To decide whether each TCR beta V gene segment behaved as functional or pseudogenic, an earlier analysis of fewer than 750 of the donors relied on high-throughput TCR beta sequencing. To study patterns of TCR occurrence, a later analysis re-analyzed previously published TCR beta repertoires from 700 or so donors and added high-resolution HLA genotyping. On average, 235,054 unique TCR beta nucleotide sequences were sequenced per donor among a few hundred genotyped donors of the cohort, with roughly 18% of those sequences being non-productive. The genetic ancestry cluster associated with self-reported Caucasian donors included about 81% of the 398 genotyped donors. General conclusions and limits of the study: In the study, 150 to 200 TCR beta chains were listed as associated with cytomegalovirus. The 87-base-pair reads could not distinguish some IMGT-functional V segments, including TRBV6-2 and TRBV6-3, so those segments were excluded. Linkage disequilibrium might explain the correlated functional status among segregating V segments, but an unknown experimental factor could not be excluded. According to a later analysis, most CMV-associated TCR beta chains appeared to be HLA-restricted, and the HLA associations seemed to be driven largely by CMV exposure. The classifier was reported to diagnose cytomegalovirus status with high specificity and sensitivity in both the original cohort and the validation cohort. According to the authors, the approach could potentially be generalized to other disease states and immunological phenotypes. Approximately 16 rarely observed V segments, including chromosome 9 orphons, were excluded from the earlier analysis of approximately 600 of the donors because counts were too low. In a later analysis, HLA-associated TCR beta chains showed more clonal expansion and lower generation probabilities than non-associated chains that were equally common. When HLA alleles, especially DR and DQ, strongly co-occurred, TCR associations were difficult to assign to individual alleles. HLA typing was unavailable for some donors at each locus, so association tests used only the typed subset. Specific HLA alleles were associated with roughly 16,000 TCR beta sequences at a false discovery rate of 0.05 in a later analysis. This cohort had only TCR beta chains sequenced, and the lack of alpha or paired-chain data limited which features could be detected. According to a later analysis, parvovirus B19, influenza, CMV and Epstein-Barr virus appeared linked to several top co-occurrence clusters. Compared with the roughly 720-donor mean, donors in an Asian-associated ancestry cluster had fewer N-insertions in productive TCRs, according to a later genetic analysis. Most TCR sequences were observed very rarely across donors, whereas some public TCRs were present in many individuals. A later analysis found that TCR association rates varied across HLA loci, with DRB1 alleles showing the most associated TCRs and HLA-C alleles the fewest. Three of the identified cytomegalovirus-associated TCR beta chains were confirmed in vitro to be specific for cytomegalovirus antigens. In a later genetic analysis, a missense DCLRE1C variant was associated with V-gene and J-gene trimming of TCR beta chains, and the association was replicated in an independent cohort. A cluster of highly shared sequence variants was judged likely to represent a technical artifact of the sequencing pipeline. A further reported finding was that TCR beta sequences accurately predicted the HLA-A and HLA-B alleles for most subjects in the first cohort. The only immune exposure information available for the cohort was CMV serostatus. Roughly uniform sequencing depth across donors was assumed in presence/absence analyses, although this assumption may not hold. An earlier analysis of approximately 600 of the donors showed that most TCR beta V segments appeared in productive rearrangements either about 90% or about 30% of the time, which broadly matched IMGT annotations.

Details on this clone: Its antigen remains undetermined. No per-base quality is available; no much larger clone lies one base away.

The cysteine opens and the phenylalanine closes a CDR3 of 16 amino acids. Kept here is only the CDR3 DNA, which spans 48 bases and is read in frame from base 1. Library method: the immunoSEQ multiplex PCR assay. A mixture of 60 forward primers for TCR Vbeta segments and 13 reverse primers for TCR Jbeta segments was used in the multiplex PCR. The CDR3 region of rearranged TCR beta genes was amplified from genomic DNA with a multiplex PCR assay. The Illumina HiSeq System was used to sequence the amplified TCR beta libraries as 87-base-pair reads. Regarding the original processing steps: In a later analysis, some 80 million unique TCR beta chains were counted across the roughly 670 repertoires, and roughly 10 million of these chains were shared by at least two donors. Raw reads were error-corrected and collapsed into unique sequences by a nearest-neighbor algorithm in which closely related sequences were merged to remove PCR and sequencing errors. Alignment of CDR3 sequences to IMGT reference sequences was used to assign V, D and J gene segments. Each retained sequence needed at least a six-nucleotide match to both a V gene segment and a J gene segment. Rearrangements were called productive when the CDR3 lacked stop codons and stayed in frame with V and J; all others were non-productive. Following IMGT convention, CDR3 was defined as the stretch from the second conserved V-encoded cysteine up to the conserved J-encoded phenylalanine. The earlier analysis of about 620 of the donors excluded sequences that lacked an unambiguous match to a single V gene segment. In an earlier analysis of approximately 500 of the donors, a V segment was called functional when productive rearrangements were above 56.7%, and segregating when the standard deviation between donors exceeded 5%. A statistical classification framework was built for diagnosing cytomegalovirus status from the catalog of TCR beta chain sequences. In a later analysis, V and J genes were assigned by comparing TCR nucleotide sequences against IMGT/GENE-DB human TR gene sequences. A later analysis assigned CDR3 sequences and most-parsimonious VDJ recombination scenarios with the TCRdist pipeline. In a later analysis, every TCR beta chain was defined by the combination of its CDR3 amino acid sequence and its V-gene family, and reads without a unique V-gene family were dropped. A later analysis removed roughly 590 highly shared, low-generation-probability nucleotide sequences to deal with suspected cross-contamination and a sequencing artifact. In a later analysis, a clonal expansion index was calculated for each public chain from normalized within-repertoire ranks of inferred template counts. Generation probabilities in a later analysis came from a VDJ recombination model fitted to out-of-frame rearrangements, and those results were checked against IGoR. A later analysis scored TCR-TCR, TCR-HLA and TCR-CMV co-occurrence with hypergeometric tests, applying a repertoire-size bias correction to TCR pairs. False discovery rates were estimated in a later analysis by permuting HLA or CMV assignments 20 times. In a later analysis, co-occurring TCRs were grouped with DBSCAN, and TCRdist sequence similarity was added when clustering was performed within HLA-allele-positive subsets. For co-occurrence clustering, repertoires with fewer than 30,000 or more than 120,000 public chains were excluded, along with about five repertoires with anomalous nucleotide sharing. The source is immuneACCESS, and TCRdb retained only in-frame sequences with V and J called. Part of the clones is not carried over; for the studies checked, unresolved V genes explain less than half of this, and the remainder is unexplained. D and trimming come from the DNA, and the V and J calls and clone size come from that table. In all, the sample holds tens of thousands of clones, and 60% to 80% of those were seen once. About 20% of the sample is taken by the ten largest.

The cohort consisted of approximately 690 healthy bone marrow donors. Cohort members were all nominally healthy when sampled, although unrecorded immune exposures were likely present. The donor tested CMV seropositive and was one of the 289 seropositive cohort members. Each donor provided a peripheral blood sample, and peripheral blood mononuclear cells were used for TCR beta sequencing. The Qiagen DNeasy Blood Extraction Kit was used to extract genomic DNA from the blood cell samples. The sample consisted of PBMCs. The clonotype comes from a woman younger than 45 in good health and CMV-seropositive. The V and J genes are TRBV21-1 and TRBJ2-1; whether TRBD2, the table's D call, matches the DNA was not checked. TRBV21-1 is deemed a pseudogene. The DNA is as follows: TGTGCCAGCAGCCTACCGGGACTAGCGGGGGACAATGAGCAGTTCTTC. It translates as CASSLPGLAGDNEQFF.